The 25 T cell receptor beta chains below all came from one sample that was sequenced in a study of T cell repertoires in cytomegalovirus infection. These TCRs' antigens remain unknown. A single record per CDR3 protein comes from TCRdb applying MiXCR to the reads. The sample has about 500,000 distinct CDR3 sequences; more than 30% are singletons. Material: cultured PBMCs, obtained from culture after CMV antigen stimulation. The receptor source for this set is a human donor in good health (CMV status not recorded). Some clones in this sample may be carry-over from other donors' samples.

The rearrangement uses TRBV18 and TRBJ2-3, with a tentative D call TRBD2 (6 bases). The germline V gene encodes CDR1 KGHSH and CDR2 LQKENI. Between the trimmed V and J ends, which lost 2 bases and 0 bases, there was a span of 9 bases. The CDR3 has 15 amino acids. The CDR3 nucleotides are TGTGCCAGCTCACCAAGGGAGGAAAGCACAGATACGCAGTATTTT. Its protein is CASSPREESTDTQYF. The variable domain in full, with the rest retrieved from reference TRBV18 and TRBJ2-3, is NAGVMQNPRHLVRRRGQEARLRCSPMKGHSHVYWYRQLPEEGLKFMVYLQKENIIDESGMPKERFSAEFPKEGPSILRIQQVVRGDSAAYFCASSPREESTDTQYFGPGTRLTVL.

This clonotype was counted a single time. A far larger clone is one base from this, pointing to a likely read error. V and J are TRBV6-1 and TRBJ2-5; D gene unclear. V was shortened by 6 bases and J by 7 bases, with 9 bases between the two germline ends. Germline CDR1 is MNHNS and CDR2 is SASEGT. The CDR3 is made up of 11 amino acids. The CDR3 DNA reads as TGTGCCAGCAGCCCCAAAGGGACCCAGTACTTC. Translated: CASSPKGTQYF.

The chain employs TRBV7-8 and TRBJ2-7, with a possible D match to TRBD2 (5 bases). The CDR3 consists of 13 residues. Germline V gene data show CDR1 as SGHVS and CDR2 as FQNEAQ. Between the trimmed V and J ends, which lost 5 bases and 2 bases, there was a span of 10 bases. The CDR3 loop is CASSRTGTYEQYV. In DNA, the CDR3 is TGTGCCAGCAGCCGAACCGGGACCTACGAGCAGTACGTC.

This chain connects TRBV4-1 to TRBJ2-3, with D perhaps TRBD1 (7 bases). Between the trimmed V and J ends, which lost 4 bases and 4 bases, there was a span of 15 bases. In germline, CDR1 is MGHRA, CDR2 YSYEKL. There are 15 residues in the CDR3. CDR3: CASSRAPRGADTQYF. The CDR3 bases are TGCGCCAGCAGCCGGGCTCCCAGGGGGGCAGATACGCAGTATTTT.

The genes are TRBV10-1 and TRBJ2-3; possible D gene TRBD1, 6 bases. Germline V gives CDR1 WNHNN, CDR2 SYGVQD (reference sequence). CDR3 length equals 16 residues. V was trimmed by 3 bases and J by 1 base, leaving 14 bases between them. The CDR3, as DNA: TGCGCCAGCAGTGATAGGCCCAGGGGAGGCACAGATACGCAGTATTTT. Encoded protein: CASSDRPRGGTDTQYF.

This clonotype has ten or more counts. This chain links TRBV29-1 with TRBJ2-1; 13 nucleotides agree with TRBD2. The CDR3 has 15 amino acids. V was clipped by 3 bases and J by 9 bases; unmatched bases: 8. CDR1 is SQVTM, CDR2 ANQGSEA, per germline. As DNA, the CDR3 is TGCAGCGTTGAGCAACTAGCGGGAGGGAATGGTGAGCAGTTCTTC. This encodes CSVEQLAGGNGEQFF.

This chain uses TRBV6-2 or TRBV6-3 with TRBJ1-5; a weak D match, TRBD1 (6 bases). CDR1 and CDR2 from the germline V gene are MNHEY and SVGEGT. With 2 bases removed from V and 5 bases from J, the gap between germline ends came to 10 bases. The CDR3 is 14 amino acids. CDR3 protein: CASSYTNRDQPQHF. CDR3 nucleotides: TGTGCCAGCAGTTACACAAACAGGGATCAGCCCCAGCATTTT.

The table lists this clonotype with many counts. The CDR3 loop is CASSFSGTRNTEAFF. The CDR3 nucleotides read TGTGCCAGCAGCTTCTCGGGGACGAGGAACACTGAAGCTTTCTTT. This sequence joins TRBV7-2 and TRBJ1-1, with TRBD1 as a possible D gene (5 bases). The CDR3 totals 15 residues. Germline CDR1 and CDR2: SGHTA and FQGNSA. V dropped 3 bases and J dropped 1 base, with 12 bases sitting between them.

The V gene is TRBV7-9, the J gene TRBJ2-1; 7 bases are a match to TRBD1. This CDR3 comprises 15 residues. The germline gives CDR1 SEHNR, CDR2 FQNEAQ (reference sequence). Trimming took 9 bases from V and 8 from J; bases not matched to a gene: 16. CDR3 amino acids: CASCTGDGSMDEQFF. As DNA, the CDR3 is TGTGCCAGTTGCACAGGGGACGGATCGATGGATGAGCAGTTCTTC.

Only a few counts were recorded for this clonotype. This chain links TRBV19 with TRBJ2-1; TRBD2 agrees at 9 bases. This CDR3 is 17 amino acids long. Germline CDR1 reads LNHDA; CDR2 reads SQIVND (reference sequence). The V segment lost 5 bases and the J segment 2 bases; nucleotides outside the gene matches: 10. CDR3 DNA sequence: TGTGCCAGTAGTGTCCAGAACCGCGGGAGGGCCTACAATGAGCAGTTCTTC. Translating it yields CASSVQNRGRAYNEQFF.

V gene TRBV6-2 or TRBV6-3 combines with J gene TRBJ2-1; the match to TRBD2 covers 7 bases. This CDR3 region has 13 residues. Trimming removed 7 bases from V and 7 bases from J; junction bases left unmatched: 7. Looked up from germline, CDR1 is MNHEY and CDR2 is SVGEGT. The CDR3 region is CASTGLVGNEQFF. The CDR3 region has the DNA TGTGCCAGCACCGGACTAGTTGGAAATGAGCAGTTCTTC.

The chain links TRBV7-2 to TRBJ2-3; D ambiguous. With 2 bases removed from V and 4 bases from J, the gap between germline ends came to 10 bases. This CDR3 contains 14 residues. Germline assignment: CDR1 SGHTA and CDR2 FQGNSA. The CDR3 bases are TGTGCCAGCAGCTTACAGGCCAAGTCAGATACGCAGTATTTT. This translates into CASSLQAKSDTQYF.

The rearrangement links TRBV10-2 to TRBJ1-4; 7 nucleotides match TRBD1. The CDR3 length is 14 residues. CDR1 is WSHSY, CDR2 SAAADI, per germline. V lost 6 bases to trimming and J lost 5 bases; unmatched junction nucleotides: 6. The CDR3 loop is CASSRQGGNEKLFF. DNA of the CDR3: TGCGCCAGCAGCCGACAGGGAGGCAATGAAAAACTGTTTTTT.

The rearrangement uses TRBV7-9 and TRBJ2-1; 16 bases map to TRBD2. Germline loops: CDR1 SEHNR, CDR2 FQNEAQ (reference sequence). The CDR3 is 16 residues long. The ends lost 4 bases at V and 9 bases at J; junction bases unmatched: 6. The CDR3, as DNA: TGTGCCAGCAGCTATACCGGGACTAGCGGGAGGGGTGAGCAGTTCTTC. It encodes CASSYTGTSGRGEQFF.

The V gene is TRBV6-2 or TRBV6-3, the J gene TRBJ1-1; possible D gene TRBD1, 6 bases. Trimming took off 4 bases at V and 5 bases at J, with 14 bases between the two ends. The germline gives CDR1 MNHEY, CDR2 SVGEGT. This CDR3 spans 14 amino acids. Written as DNA, the CDR3 is TGTGCCAGCAGTTTTCCAGGGGATTGGACTGAAGCTTTCTTT. Protein product: CASSFPGDWTEAFF.

This clonotype showed up just a few times. The chain recombines TRBV12-3 or TRBV12-4 with TRBJ2-1, with TRBD2 identical over 12 bases. Trimming cost V 2 bases and J 9 bases; bases outside gene matches: 5. The CDR3 spans 15 residues. The CDR3 bases are TGTGCCAGCAGTTTACCCGGACTAGCGGGATTTGAGCAGTTCTTC. Translated, it gives CASSLPGLAGFEQFF.

This clonotype was detected many times. The gene calls are TRBV7-8 and TRBJ1-1, with D unresolved. Trimming removed 1 base from V and 1 base from J, with 10 bases in between. CDR1 is SGHVS, CDR2 FQNEAQ, per germline. There are 15 residues in the CDR3. CDR3 DNA sequence: TGTGCCAGCAGCTTAGAGTTTCGGGGGAACACTGAAGCTTTCTTT. Translated, it gives CASSLEFRGNTEAFF.

V and J are TRBV5-1 and TRBJ1-1; no reliable D call. The CDR3 loop spans 14 amino acids. Germline V gene lookup returns CDR1 SGHRS and CDR2 YFSETQ. V was pared by 4 bases and J by 1 base, with 11 bases between. The CDR3: CASSTRSGNTEAFF. In nucleotides, the CDR3 is TGCGCCAGCAGCACCCGATCCGGGAACACTGAAGCTTTCTTT.

The chain employs TRBV7-9 and TRBJ2-5, with D perhaps matching TRBD1 or TRBD2 (5 bases each). The CDR3 is 19 amino acids. V shed 2 bases and J shed 2 bases, with 24 bases lying between them. CDR1 and CDR2 from the germline V gene are SEHNR and FQNEAQ (reference sequence). The chain's CDR3 is CASSLSTGACCPLQETQYF. For the CDR3, the DNA is TGTGCCAGCAGCTTATCGACCGGGGCCTGCTGCCCCTTACAAGAGACCCAGTACTTC.

A few counts support this clonotype. J is TRBJ1-5 and V is TRBV4-3; D is uncertain. The CDR3 spans 16 residues. V lost 0 bases and J lost 4, with 13 bases in between. CDR1 and CDR2 from the germline V gene are LGHNA and YSLEER. The CDR3: CASSQDLAAPNQPQHF. DNA for the CDR3: TGCGCCAGCAGCCAAGATCTAGCTGCACCAAATCAGCCCCAGCATTTT.

This clonotype was observed a few times. This chain links TRBV2 with TRBJ1-5; D is undetermined. Germline V lookup: CDR1 SNHLY, CDR2 FYNNEI. Deletions cut 4 bases from V and 4 bases from J, with 8 bases between. The length of the CDR3 is 13 residues. As DNA, the CDR3 is TGTGCCAGCAGTGGTCAGGAGAATCAGCCCCAGCATTTT. Protein product: CASSGQENQPQHF. The whole variable domain, filled in from reference TRBV2 and TRBJ1-5, reads EPEVTQTPSHQVTQMGQEVILRCVPISNHLYFYWYRQILGQKVEFLVSFYNNEISEKSEIFDDQFSVERPDGSNFTLKIRSTKLEDSAMYFCASSGQENQPQHFGDGTRLSIL.

The rearrangement uses TRBV30 and TRBJ2-7; D ambiguous. V lost 1 base and J lost 7, with 8 bases in between. The CDR3 loop spans 11 amino acids. Germline V lookup: CDR1 GTSNPN, CDR2 SVGIG (reference sequence). The CDR3: CAWSGVREQYF. For the CDR3, the DNA is TGTGCCTGGAGTGGGGTGAGGGAGCAGTACTTC.

This rearrangement joins TRBV6-1 to TRBJ1-1, with a possible D match to TRBD1 (6 bases). This CDR3 region has 15 residues. V was cut by 1 base and J by 3 bases, with 12 bases left in between. CDR1 and CDR2 from the germline V gene are MNHNS and SASEGT. The CDR3 reads CASSEVRQVDTEAFF. The CDR3 nucleotides read TGTGCCAGCAGTGAAGTACGACAGGTCGACACTGAAGCTTTCTTT.

The J gene is TRBJ1-1, the V gene TRBV20-1; no reliable D call. Germline V gives CDR1 DFQATT, CDR2 SNEGSKA (reference sequence). This CDR3 is 13 amino acids long. The ends were cut back, 0 bases at V and 0 bases at J, with 5 bases in the middle. This chain's CDR3 is CSARENLNTEAFF. The CDR3 DNA reads TGCAGTGCTAGAGAGAACTTGAACACTGAAGCTTTCTTT.

This clonotype was recorded a few times. The CDR3: CASSWGFDIQYF. In DNA form, the CDR3 reads TGTGCCAGCAGTTGGGGGTTTGACATTCAGTACTTC. J is TRBJ2-4 and V is TRBV12-3 or TRBV12-4; D could derive from TRBD1 or TRBD2 (5 bases each). Trimming took 4 bases from V and 8 from J, leaving 9 bases between them. The CDR3 has 12 residues.